The clone carrying this T cell receptor (beta chain) has just a few counts. The antigen is undetermined. Per germline, CDR1 GTSNPN and CDR2 SVGIG (reference sequence). This CDR3 spans 12 amino acids. V lost 3 bases and J 3 bases, leaving 9 bases between the germline ends. Second-dose timings of about 4 or about 12 weeks were pooled. These data come from a study of T cell responses to AZD1222 COVID-19 vaccine. General study findings and limits: Clonal diversity was possibly underestimated; the donors were predominantly white British and more often female. Spike-specific TCR breadth and depth both grew after two AZD1222 doses. Spike-wide vaccine-associated CD4 TCRs dominated at 160-218 and 743-854.

Here immunoSEQ multiplex PCR was the method, and the copy in TCRdb shows in-frame clones only, minus some. Of about 180,000 clones in the sample, 70% to 90% were seen once. The sequence was collected from an adult who received the AZD1222 COVID-19 vaccine. This chain links TRBV30 with TRBJ2-7; possible D gene TRBD2, 5 bases. Here the sequenced sample was peripheral blood, taken 28 days after the second AZD1222 dose. CDR3 DNA sequence: TGTGCCTGGAGGGACTCCCGCTACGAGCAGTACTTC. Protein: CAWRDSRYEQYF.